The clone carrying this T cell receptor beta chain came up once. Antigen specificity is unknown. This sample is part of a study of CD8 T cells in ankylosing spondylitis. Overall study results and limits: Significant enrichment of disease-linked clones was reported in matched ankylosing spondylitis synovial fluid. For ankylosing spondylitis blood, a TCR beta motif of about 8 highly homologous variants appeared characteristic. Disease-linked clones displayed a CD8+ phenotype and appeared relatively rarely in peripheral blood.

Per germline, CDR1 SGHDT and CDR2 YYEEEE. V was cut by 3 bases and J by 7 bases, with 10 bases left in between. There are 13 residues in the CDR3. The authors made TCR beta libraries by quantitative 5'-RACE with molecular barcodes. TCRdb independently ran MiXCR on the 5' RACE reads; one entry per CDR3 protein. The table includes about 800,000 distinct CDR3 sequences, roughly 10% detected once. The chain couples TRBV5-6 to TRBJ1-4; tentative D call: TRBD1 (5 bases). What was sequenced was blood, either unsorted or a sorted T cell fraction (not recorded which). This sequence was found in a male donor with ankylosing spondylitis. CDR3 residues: CASSSRVIEKLFF. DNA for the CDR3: TGTGCCAGCAGCTCCAGGGTTATTGAAAAACTGTTTTTT.